This TCR beta chain was observed in a study of regulatory T cells in long-lasting Graves disease. Trimming pared 1 base from V and 8 bases from J, leaving 9 bases between. CDR1 and CDR2 from the germline V gene are SGHAT and FQNNGV. The length of the CDR3 is 12 residues. Time point reported: persistent/refractory GD, antithyroid drugs over 5 years with positive TRAb. Construction of the TCR library relied on RNA isolated from PBMCs. This clonotype was counted at least ten times. Its antigen is still unknown. Findings and limits, study-wide: Persistent Graves' patients possessed reduced TCR diversity relative to recently diagnosed ones. Whereas approximately 950 public clonotypes were shared by new patients, persistent patients shared more, at a few thousand.

In building TCR beta libraries, iRepertoire HTBI primers were used together with Arm-PCR of CDR3 regions. In TCRdb, the multiplex PCR reads were re-called with MiXCR into one record per CDR3 protein. The repertoire holds under 500,000 distinct CDR3 sequences, about 20% seen once, with less than 25% in the top ten. This receptor was obtained from a female donor with Graves disease. The specimen comprised peripheral blood mononuclear cells (PBMCs), sampled when the disease was refractory, from a patient treated with antithyroid drugs. The rearrangement joins TRBV11-2 to TRBJ2-7; a possible D gene is TRBD2 (6 bases). CDR3 DNA: TGTGCCAGCAGCTTAGGGGCGGGGAAGCAGTACTTC. This codes for CASSLGAGKQYF.